This T cell receptor (beta chain) appears in the sequencing data of a study of CD8+CD57+ T cells in acquired aplastic anemia. General study results and limits: Any difference that existed in CD8+ Simpson's diversity between patients and controls was not significant. Patients and controls shared 25 to 30 CD8+ CDR3 sequences, which appeared highly expressed in patients and within their immunodominant clones.

Sequencing involved patients with CD8+CD57+ cell expansion previously shown by flow cytometry. Patients, without exception, had severe acquired aplastic anemia. Patients were therapy-naive when their blood was sampled. Concerning this clonotype itself: The target antigen is unknown.

V shed 5 bases and J 5 bases; nucleotides not matched to a gene: 5. The germline CDR1 and CDR2 sequences are ENHRY and SYGVKD. CDR3 size: 14 residues. Genomic DNA was employed as the template in profiling TCR beta VDJ and CDR3. TCRdb re-derived calls from the reads in MiXCR, one entry per CDR3 protein. Of 150,000 to 200,000 distinct CDR3 sequences detected, 71% appear once; the ten largest clones hold approximately 42%. The sample taken for sequencing was sorted CD4+, CD8+, or CD8+CD57+ T cells (not recorded which) from PBMCs. The receptor's source is a human donor with aplastic anemia. The chain links TRBV10-3 to TRBJ1-5; 8 bases align to TRBD1. The CDR3 region has the DNA TGTGCCATCAGTACCTCGGACAGGGATCAGCCCCAGCATTTT. Translating it yields CAISTSDRDQPQHF.